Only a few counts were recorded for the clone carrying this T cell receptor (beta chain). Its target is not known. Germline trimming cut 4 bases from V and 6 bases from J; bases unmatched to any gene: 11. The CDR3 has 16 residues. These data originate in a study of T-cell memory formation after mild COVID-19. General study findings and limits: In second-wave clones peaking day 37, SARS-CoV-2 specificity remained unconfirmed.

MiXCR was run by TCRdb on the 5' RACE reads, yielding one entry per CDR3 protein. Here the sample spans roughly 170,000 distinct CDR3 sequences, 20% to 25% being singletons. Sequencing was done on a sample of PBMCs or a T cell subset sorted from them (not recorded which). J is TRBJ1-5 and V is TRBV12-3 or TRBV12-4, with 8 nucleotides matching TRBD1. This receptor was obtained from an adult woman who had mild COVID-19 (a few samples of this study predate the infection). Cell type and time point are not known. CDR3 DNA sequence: TGTGCCAGCAGTTCTGTTCTCTGGACAGGGAGTCAGCCCCAGCATTTT. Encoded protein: CASSSVLWTGSQPQHF.